These T cell receptor beta chains were read from a single sample in a study of identical twins. A single record per CDR3 protein comes from TCRdb applying MiXCR to the 5' RACE reads. The data hold approximately 500,000 distinct CDR3 sequences, with 24% observed a single time. These same data were also listed under a study on T cells expressing NK-cell markers.

The sample was CD4+ T cells sorted from blood. These TCRs come from a woman younger than 35 in good health. Each CDR3 is given with its conserved first and last residue. A D gene is named only where the DNA matches it firmly. Only part of the rows carry a size: once, few, many, or a class if the clone is expanded.

TRBJ1-3 | few | TRBV11-2 | - | CASSFGTIYF | TGTGCCAGCAGCTTCGGCACCATATATTTT
TRBJ2-5 | - | TRBV5-1 | TRBD2 | CASSPPSGGQETQYF | TGCGCCAGCAGCCCACCTAGCGGGGGCCAAGAGACCCAGTACTTC
TRBJ1-2 | - | TRBV7-9 | - | CASSLASGNYGYTF | TGTGCCAGCAGCTTAGCGAGCGGAAACTATGGCTACACCTTC
TRBJ2-1 | few | TRBV20-1 | TRBD1 | CSARDGQGPHEQFF | TGCAGTGCTAGAGACGGACAGGGACCCCATGAGCAGTTCTTC
TRBJ1-3 | - | TRBV20-1 | TRBD1 | CSAPGQGTGNTIYF | TGCAGTGCCCCGGGACAGGGCACTGGAAACACCATATATTTT
TRBJ1-2 | few | TRBV12-3/TRBV12-4 | TRBD1 | CASSTTGTGNSYTF | TGTGCCAGCAGTACCACCGGGACAGGGAATAGCTACACCTTC
TRBJ1-1 | once | TRBV7-9 | - | CASSLAIGQAFF | TGTGCCAGCAGCTTAGCTATAGGGCAAGCTTTCTTT
TRBJ2-2 | few | TRBV12-3/TRBV12-4 | TRBD1 | CASSFRGRKELFF | TGTGCCAGCAGTTTTAGGGGGCGTAAGGAGCTGTTTTTT
TRBJ2-5 | - | TRBV12-3/TRBV12-4 | TRBD2 | CASSHQLAGVFKTQYF | TGTGCCAGCAGTCACCAACTAGCGGGGGTTTTTAAGACCCAGTACTTC
TRBJ1-5 | few | TRBV2 | - | CASERDSNQPQHF | TGTGCCAGCGAGCGTGATAGCAATCAGCCCCAGCATTTT
TRBJ2-3 | - | TRBV4-1 | TRBD1 | CASSQSAFGTGVTDTQYF | TGCGCCAGCAGCCAATCGGCCTTCGGGACAGGGGTCACAGATACGCAGTATTTT
TRBJ2-1 | many | TRBV7-3 | TRBD2 | CASSPRLAPNNEQFF | TGTGCCAGCAGCCCACGACTAGCGCCCAACAATGAGCAGTTCTTC
TRBJ2-6 | - | TRBV7-9 | - | CASSFHSDSNVLTF | TGTGCCAGCAGCTTTCATTCGGACTCTAACGTCCTGACTTTC
TRBJ2-7 | once | TRBV20-1 | - | CSASRPASYEQYF | TGCAGTGCTAGTAGGCCGGCCTCCTACGAGCAGTACTTC
TRBJ2-3 | few | TRBV6-2/TRBV6-3 | TRBD2 | CASAQRGGRDTQYF | TGTGCCAGTGCTCAGCGGGGGGGCCGAGATACGCAGTATTTT
TRBJ2-3 | - | TRBV18 | - | CASSPLRGTDTQYF | TGTGCCAGCTCACCCCTGAGAGGCACAGATACGCAGTATTTT
TRBJ1-3 | - | TRBV9 | - | CASSLEGQGNTIYF | TGTGCCAGCAGCCTCGAGGGACAAGGAAACACCATATATTTT